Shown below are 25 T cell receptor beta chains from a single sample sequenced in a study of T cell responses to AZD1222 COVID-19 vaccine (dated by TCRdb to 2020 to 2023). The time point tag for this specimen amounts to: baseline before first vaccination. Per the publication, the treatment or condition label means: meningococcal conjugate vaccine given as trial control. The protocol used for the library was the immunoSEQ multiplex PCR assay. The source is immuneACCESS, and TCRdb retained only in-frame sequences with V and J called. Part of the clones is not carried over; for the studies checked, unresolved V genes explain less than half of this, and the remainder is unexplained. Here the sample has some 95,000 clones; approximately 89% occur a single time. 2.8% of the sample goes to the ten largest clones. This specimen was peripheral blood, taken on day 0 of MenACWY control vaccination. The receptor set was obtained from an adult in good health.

The DNA of the CDR3 is TGTGCCAGCAGTTTATCAGGGGTACCTTCACCCCTCCACTTT. Translated, it gives CASSLSGVPSPLHF. This sequence joins TRBV27 and TRBJ1-6; TRBD1 might be the D (5 bases). CDR3 length: 14 residues. CDR1 and CDR2 (germline): MNHEY, SMNVEV (reference sequence). Trimming removed 0 bases from V and 9 bases from J, with 9 bases in between.

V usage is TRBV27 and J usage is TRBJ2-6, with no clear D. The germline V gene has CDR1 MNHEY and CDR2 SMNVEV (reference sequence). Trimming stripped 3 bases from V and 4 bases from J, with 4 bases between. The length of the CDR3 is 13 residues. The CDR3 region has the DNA TGTGCCAGCAGTTTTCAAGGGGCCAACGTCCTGACTTTC. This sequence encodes CASSFQGANVLTF. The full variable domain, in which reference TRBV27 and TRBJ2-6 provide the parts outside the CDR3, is EAQVTQNPRYLITVTGKKLTVTCSQNMNHEYMSWYRQDPGLGLRQIYYSMNVEVTDKGDVPEGYKVSRKEKRNFPLILESPSPNQTSLYFCASSFQGANVLTFGAGSRLTVL.

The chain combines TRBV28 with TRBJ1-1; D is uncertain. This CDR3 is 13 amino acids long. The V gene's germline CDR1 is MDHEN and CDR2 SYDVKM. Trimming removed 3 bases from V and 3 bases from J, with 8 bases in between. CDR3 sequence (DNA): TGTGCCAGCAGTTTGAACAGATACACTGAAGCTTTCTTT. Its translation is CASSLNRYTEAFF.

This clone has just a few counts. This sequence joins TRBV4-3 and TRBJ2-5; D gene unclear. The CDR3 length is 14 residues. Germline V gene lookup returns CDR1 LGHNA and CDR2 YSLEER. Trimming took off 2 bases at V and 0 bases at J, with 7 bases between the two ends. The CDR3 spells CASSQTVNQETQYF. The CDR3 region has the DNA TGCGCCAGCAGCCAAACAGTGAACCAAGAGACCCAGTACTTC.

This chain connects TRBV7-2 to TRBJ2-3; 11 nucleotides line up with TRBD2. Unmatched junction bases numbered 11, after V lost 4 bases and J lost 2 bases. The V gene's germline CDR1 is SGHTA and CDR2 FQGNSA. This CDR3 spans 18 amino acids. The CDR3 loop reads CASSSPRLAGRYTDTQYF. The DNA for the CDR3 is TGTGCCAGCAGCTCACCCCGACTAGCGGGGAGATACACAGATACGCAGTATTTT. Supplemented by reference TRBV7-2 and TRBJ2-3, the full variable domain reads GAGVSQSPSNKVTEKGKDVELRCDPISGHTALYWYRQSLGQGLEFLIYFQGNSAPDKSGLPSDRFSAERTGGSVSTLTIQRTQQEDSAVYLCASSSPRLAGRYTDTQYFGPGTRLTVL.

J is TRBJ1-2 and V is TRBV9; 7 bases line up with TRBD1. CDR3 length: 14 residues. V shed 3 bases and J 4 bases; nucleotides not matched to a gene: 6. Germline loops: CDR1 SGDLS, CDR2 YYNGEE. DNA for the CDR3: TGTGCCAGCAGCGCTCTCCAGGGGGGCTATGGCTACACCTTC. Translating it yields CASSALQGGYGYTF.

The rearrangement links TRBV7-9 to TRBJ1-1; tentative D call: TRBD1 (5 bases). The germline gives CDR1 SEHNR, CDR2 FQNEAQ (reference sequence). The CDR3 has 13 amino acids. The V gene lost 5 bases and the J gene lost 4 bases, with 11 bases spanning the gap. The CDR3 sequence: CASSNGGGTEAFF. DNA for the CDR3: TGTGCCAGCAGCAACGGGGGAGGCACTGAAGCTTTCTTT.

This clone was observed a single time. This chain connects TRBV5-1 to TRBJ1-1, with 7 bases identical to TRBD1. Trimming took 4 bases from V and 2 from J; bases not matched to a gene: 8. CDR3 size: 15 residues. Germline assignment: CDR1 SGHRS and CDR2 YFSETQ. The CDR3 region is CASSEQGGLNTEAFF. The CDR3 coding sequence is TGCGCCAGCAGCGAGCAGGGGGGATTAAACACTGAAGCTTTCTTT.

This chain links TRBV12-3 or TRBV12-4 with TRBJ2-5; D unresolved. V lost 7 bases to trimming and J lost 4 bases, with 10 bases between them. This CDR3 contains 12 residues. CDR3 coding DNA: TGTGCCAGCACCCCTGGTTCAGAGACCCAGTACTTC. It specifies CASTPGSETQYF.

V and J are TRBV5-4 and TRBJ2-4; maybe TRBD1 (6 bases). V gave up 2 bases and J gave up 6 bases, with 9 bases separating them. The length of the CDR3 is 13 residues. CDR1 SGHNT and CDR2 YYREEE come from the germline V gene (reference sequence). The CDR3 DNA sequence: TGTGCCAGCAGCTTCCGGGACATAAACATTCAGTACTTC. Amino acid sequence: CASSFRDINIQYF.

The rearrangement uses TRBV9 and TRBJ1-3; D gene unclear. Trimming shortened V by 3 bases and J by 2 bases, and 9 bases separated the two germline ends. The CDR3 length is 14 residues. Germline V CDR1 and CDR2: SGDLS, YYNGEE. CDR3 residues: CASSGTGTGNTIYF. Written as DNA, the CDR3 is TGTGCCAGCAGCGGGACGGGCACTGGAAACACCATATATTTT. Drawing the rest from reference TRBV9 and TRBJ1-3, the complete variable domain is DSGVTQTPKHLITATGQRVTLRCSPRSGDLSVYWYQQSLDQGLQFLIQYYNGEERAKGNILERFSAQQFPDLHSELNLSSLELGDSALYFCASSGTGTGNTIYFGEGSWLTVV.

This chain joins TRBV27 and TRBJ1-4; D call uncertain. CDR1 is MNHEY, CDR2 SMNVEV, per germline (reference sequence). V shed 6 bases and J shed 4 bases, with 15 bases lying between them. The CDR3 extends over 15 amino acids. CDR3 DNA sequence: TGTGCCAGCAGAGTCAGCGGCAGGTATAATGAAAAACTGTTTTTT. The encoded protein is CASRVSGRYNEKLFF.

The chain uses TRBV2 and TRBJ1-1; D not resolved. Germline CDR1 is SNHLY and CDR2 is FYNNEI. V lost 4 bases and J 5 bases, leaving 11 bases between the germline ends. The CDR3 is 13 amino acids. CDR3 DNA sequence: TGTGCCAGCAGTGGGGCCCTGTGGACTGAAGCTTTCTTT. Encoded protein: CASSGALWTEAFF.

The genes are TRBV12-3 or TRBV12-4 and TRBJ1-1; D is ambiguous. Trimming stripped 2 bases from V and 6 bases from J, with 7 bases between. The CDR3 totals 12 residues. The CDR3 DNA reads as TGTGCCAGCAGTTTAACGGCAGCTGAAGCTTTCTTT. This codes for CASSLTAAEAFF.

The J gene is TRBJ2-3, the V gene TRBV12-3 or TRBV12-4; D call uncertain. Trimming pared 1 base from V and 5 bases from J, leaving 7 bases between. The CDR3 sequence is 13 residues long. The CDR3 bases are TGTGCCAGCAGTTTAGGATGGGGAGATACGCAGTATTTT. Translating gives CASSLGWGDTQYF.

The CDR3 nucleotides read TGTGCCAGCAGTGCCAGGGTTTTCCTAAACACAGATACGCAGTATTTT. Its protein is CASSARVFLNTDTQYF. The rearrangement links TRBV27 to TRBJ2-3; D is perhaps TRBD1 (5 bases). The CDR3 consists of 16 residues. Germline V gives CDR1 MNHEY, CDR2 SMNVEV (reference sequence). V was cut by 5 bases and J by 2 bases, with 17 bases left in between.

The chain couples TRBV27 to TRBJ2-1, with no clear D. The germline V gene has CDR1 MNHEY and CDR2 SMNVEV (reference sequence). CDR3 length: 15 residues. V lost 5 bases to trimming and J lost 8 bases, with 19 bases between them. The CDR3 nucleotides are TGTGCCAGCAGTCTAACCCCGGACCCGGACCATGAGCAGTTCTTC. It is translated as CASSLTPDPDHEQFF.

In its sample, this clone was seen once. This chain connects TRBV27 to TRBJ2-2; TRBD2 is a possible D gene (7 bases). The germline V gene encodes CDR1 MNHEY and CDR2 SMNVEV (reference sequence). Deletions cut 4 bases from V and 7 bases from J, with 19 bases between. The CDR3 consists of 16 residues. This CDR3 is CASSSSGGLFYGELFF. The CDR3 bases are TGTGCCAGCAGTTCATCGGGGGGCCTTTTTTACGGGGAGCTGTTTTTT.

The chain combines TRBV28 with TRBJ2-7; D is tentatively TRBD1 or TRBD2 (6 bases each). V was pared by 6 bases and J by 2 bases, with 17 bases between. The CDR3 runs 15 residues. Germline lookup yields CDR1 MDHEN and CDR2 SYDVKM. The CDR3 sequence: CASSRGGGLTYEQYF. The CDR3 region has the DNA TGTGCCAGCAGCCGCGGAGGGGGGCTCACCTACGAGCAGTACTTC. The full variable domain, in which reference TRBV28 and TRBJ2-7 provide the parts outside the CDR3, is DVKVTQSSRYLVKRTGEKVFLECVQDMDHENMFWYRQDPGLGLRLIYFSYDVKMKEKGDIPEGYSVSREKKERFSLILESASTNQTSMYLCASSRGGGLTYEQYFGPGTRLTVT.

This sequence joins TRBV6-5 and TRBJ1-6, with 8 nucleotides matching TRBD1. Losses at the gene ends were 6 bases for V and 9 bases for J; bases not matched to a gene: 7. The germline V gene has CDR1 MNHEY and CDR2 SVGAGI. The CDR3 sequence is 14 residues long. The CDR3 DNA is TGTGCCAGCAGCCCCGGGGACAGGTCTTCACCCCTCCACTTT. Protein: CASSPGDRSSPLHF.

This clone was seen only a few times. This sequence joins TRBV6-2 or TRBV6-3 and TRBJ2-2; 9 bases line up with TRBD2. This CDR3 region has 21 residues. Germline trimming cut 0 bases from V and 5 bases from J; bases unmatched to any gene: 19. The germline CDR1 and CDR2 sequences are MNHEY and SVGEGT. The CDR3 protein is CASSYSILLFRRGGPTGELFF. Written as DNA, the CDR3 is TGTGCCAGCAGTTACTCGATCCTCCTCTTTAGGCGGGGGGGCCCGACCGGGGAGCTGTTTTTT.

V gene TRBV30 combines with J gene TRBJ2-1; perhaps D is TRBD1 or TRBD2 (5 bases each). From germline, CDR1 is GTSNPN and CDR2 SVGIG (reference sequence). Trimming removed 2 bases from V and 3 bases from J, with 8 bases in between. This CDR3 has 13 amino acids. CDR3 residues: CAWSTGGYNEQFF. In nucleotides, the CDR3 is TGTGCCTGGAGTACTGGGGGCTACAATGAGCAGTTCTTC.

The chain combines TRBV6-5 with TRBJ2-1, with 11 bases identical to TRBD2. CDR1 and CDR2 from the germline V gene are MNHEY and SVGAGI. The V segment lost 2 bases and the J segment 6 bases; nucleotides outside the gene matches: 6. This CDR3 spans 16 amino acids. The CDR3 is CASSYGSGGASNEQFF. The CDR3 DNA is TGTGCCAGCAGTTACGGTAGCGGGGGGGCCAGCAATGAGCAGTTCTTC.

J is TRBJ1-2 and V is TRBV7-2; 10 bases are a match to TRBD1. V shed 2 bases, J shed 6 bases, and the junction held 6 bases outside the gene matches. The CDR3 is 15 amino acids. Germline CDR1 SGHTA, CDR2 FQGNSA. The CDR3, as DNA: TGTGCCAGCAGCTTACGGGACAGGGGAGGCAATGGCTACACCTTC. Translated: CASSLRDRGGNGYTF.

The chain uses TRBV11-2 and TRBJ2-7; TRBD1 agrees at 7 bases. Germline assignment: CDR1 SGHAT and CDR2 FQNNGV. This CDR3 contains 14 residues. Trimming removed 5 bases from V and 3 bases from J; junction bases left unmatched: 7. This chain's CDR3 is CASSPPQGVYEQYF. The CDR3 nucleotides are TGTGCCAGCAGCCCCCCCCAGGGGGTCTACGAGCAGTACTTC.